The 20 T cell receptor beta chains in this list originate from one sample, sequenced in a study of T cell clonality in common variable immunodeficiency. General study findings and limits: In common variable immunodeficiency, TCR beta chains reportedly carried fewer deletions and N-nucleotide insertions.

Some clones are missing from TCRdb's copy, which holds only in-frame ones; the method was immunoSEQ multiplex PCR. The sample holds 25,000 to 35,000 clones, and no clone turns up only once. The antigens for these receptors are not known. Sequences were obtained from peripheral blood mononuclear cells. The receptors come from a human donor with common variable immunodeficiency.

This clone was seen at least ten times. Read sequence stops 3 residues before the CDR3 end, and the germline J gene provides the missing end. The V gene is TRBV5-1, the J gene TRBJ1-1, with 7 nucleotides matching TRBD1. Losses at the gene ends were 4 bases for V and 1 base for J; bases not matched to a gene: 13. CDR3 length: 17 amino acids. The germline CDR1 and CDR2 sequences are SGHRS and YFSETQ. CDR3 bases read: TGCGCCAGCAGCCTACCCCCCGGGACAGCCCCGAACACTGAA. Amino acids: CASSLPPGTAPNTE. The full CDR3 is CASSLPPGTAPNTEAFF.

This clone was seen repeatedly, ten times or more. The read halts 3 residues ahead of the CDR3 end, with the missing end drawn from the germline J gene. V is TRBV12-3 or TRBV12-4 and J is TRBJ1-4, with D maybe TRBD1 (5 bases). V dropped 6 bases and J dropped 6 bases, with 17 bases sitting between them. The CDR3 length is 15 residues. Incomplete CDR3 DNA: TGTGCCAGCAGGCTTCGGGCAGGGTGGGATGAAAAA. Translating gives CASRLRAGWDEK. The full CDR3 protein reads CASRLRAGWDEKLFF.

As concerns this clone: The CDR3 goes on 3 residues after the read ends, and that part is filled in from the germline J gene. The chain carries TRBV2 and TRBJ1-2, with D possibly being TRBD1 (5 bases). The CDR3 has 11 amino acids. The V gene's germline CDR1 is SNHLY and CDR2 FYNNEI. V shed 6 bases and J shed 4 bases, with 6 bases lying between them. The CDR3 is CASRQAYGYTF. Incomplete CDR3 DNA: TGTGCCAGCAGACAGGCCTATGGC. The full variable domain, with the rest looked up from reference TRBV2 and TRBJ1-2, is EPEVTQTPSHQVTQMGQEVILRCVPISNHLYFYWYRQILGQKVEFLVSFYNNEISEKSEIFDDQFSVERPDGSNFTLKIRSTKLEDSAMYFCASRQAYGYTFGSGTRLTVV.

This clone was detected a few times. The observed sequence ends 3 residues before the CDR3 terminus, with the missing tail filled in from the germline J gene. This sample also contains other DNA sequences that code for the same CDR3. V gene TRBV2 combines with J gene TRBJ1-5; TRBD1 aligns across 11 bases. The CDR3 has 14 amino acids. The V gene end was trimmed by 5 bases and the J gene end by 5 bases; junction bases not matched to a gene: 2. Germline loops: CDR1 SNHLY, CDR2 FYNNEI. The CDR3 sequence: CASSQDRGHQPQHF. The covered CDR3 bases are TGTGCCAGCAGTCAGGACAGGGGGCATCAGCCC.

This clone was detected many times. The read falls 3 residues short of the CDR3 end, and the missing part is taken from the germline J gene. The chain uses TRBV20-1 and TRBJ1-4, with 10 bases that match TRBD1. Per germline, CDR1 DFQATT and CDR2 SNEGSKA (reference sequence). This CDR3 is 14 amino acids long. The V gene end was trimmed by 5 bases and the J gene end by 7 bases; junction bases not matched to a gene: 7. The covered CDR3 bases are TGCAGTGCTTCCGGGACAGGGGAGGGTGAAAAA. Amino acid sequence: CSASGTGEGEK. The whole CDR3 protein is CSASGTGEGEKLFF.

As concerns this clone: Read sequence stops 3 residues before the CDR3 end, and the germline J gene provides the missing end. V is TRBV13 and J is TRBJ2-3; 13 bases match TRBD2. From germline, CDR1 is PRHDT and CDR2 FYEKMQ (reference sequence). V lost 5 bases and J lost 3; bases outside the gene matches: 11. The CDR3 totals 18 residues. The sequenced part of the CDR3 DNA is TGTGCCAGCAGCATTACTAGCGGGAGGGTCCTTAAAACAGATACG. Encoded protein: CASSITSGRVLKTDT. The CDR3 in full is CASSITSGRVLKTDTQYF.

This clone was detected a few times. The CDR3 is cut off 3 residues early in the read; its end comes from the germline J gene. This chain joins TRBV5-6 and TRBJ2-7, with D tentatively TRBD1 (6 bases). The CDR3 is 14 residues long. In germline, CDR1 is SGHDT, CDR2 YYEEEE. V lost 2 bases to trimming and J lost 2 bases, with 11 bases between them. CDR3 protein: CASSLLTGTYEQYF. CDR3 DNA, as far as it was read: TGTGCCAGCAGCTTACTTACAGGGACCTACGAG.

This clone has a count of ten or more. Incomplete CDR3 DNA: TGCGCCAGCAGCCCGATTTCAGGTTGCGAG. It is translated as CASSPISGCE. The full CDR3 reads CASSPISGCEQYF. V and J are TRBV23-1 and TRBJ2-7; D gene uncertain. The read stops 3 residues short of the end of the CDR3; the missing end is completed from the germline J gene. TRBV23-1 is an ORF for which the function is uncertain. V lost 6 bases and J 6 bases, leaving 15 bases between the germline ends. This CDR3 has 13 residues.

In its sample, this clone was seen many times. The sequenced fragment ends 3 residues before the CDR3 boundary, so the rest is inferred from the germline J gene. V gene TRBV20-1 combines with J gene TRBJ2-7; tentative D call: TRBD2 (5 bases). Germline loops: CDR1 DFQATT, CDR2 SNEGSKA (reference sequence). This CDR3 is 11 amino acids long. V gave up 5 bases and J gave up 4 bases, with 9 bases separating them. The CDR3 bases that were read are TGCAGTGCTGAAAGCGGTTACGAG. Its translation is CSAESGYE. The CDR3 in full is CSAESGYEQYF.

This clone has more than one count but fewer than ten. The read comes to an end 3 residues before the CDR3 does, leaving the germline J gene to fill in the end. The chain employs TRBV6-1 and TRBJ1-5, with 8 positions matching TRBD1. Per germline, CDR1 MNHNS and CDR2 SASEGT. Germline trimming cut 6 bases from V and 0 bases from J; bases unmatched to any gene: 7. The CDR3 spans 16 residues. The CDR3 loop is CASREQGVYSNQPQHF. The covered CDR3 bases are TGTGCCAGCAGGGAACAGGGGGTTTATAGCAATCAGCCC.

Turning to this clone: The sequenced fragment ends 3 residues before the CDR3 boundary, so the rest is inferred from the germline J gene. The chain employs TRBV5-3 and TRBJ1-4, with D possibly TRBD1 on 6 matching bases. TRBV5-3 is placed among ORFs of uncertain function. V lost 3 bases and J 5 bases, leaving 14 bases between the germline ends. The length of the CDR3 is 15 residues. The DNA read from the CDR3 is TGTGCCAGAAGCTCAAAGGGGAGGGGGAATGAAAAA. Translating gives CARSSKGRGNEK. The full CDR3 protein is CARSSKGRGNEKLFF.

This clone was seen at least ten times. The read comes to an end 3 residues before the CDR3 does, leaving the germline J gene to fill in the end. The chain has TRBV19 and TRBJ2-5, with no clear D. Germline V gene data show CDR1 as LNHDA and CDR2 as SQIVND (reference sequence). Trimming took off 8 bases at V and 2 bases at J, with 15 bases between the two ends. CDR3 length: 14 residues. CDR3 DNA (partial): TGTGCCAGTGCAAGTCTCCAGGTACAAGAGACC. Protein: CASASLQVQET. The entire CDR3 protein is CASASLQVQETQYF.

This clone has ten or more counts. Read coverage stops 3 residues before the CDR3 terminus; the germline J gene supplies the remainder. This chain connects TRBV7-2 to TRBJ1-1; possible D gene TRBD1, 5 bases. The CDR3 length is 14 residues. Germline V lookup: CDR1 SGHTA, CDR2 FQGNSA. Trimming cost V 3 bases and J 1 base, with 9 bases left between them. The CDR3 bases that were read are TGTGCCAGCAGCTTGAACCAGGGGAACACTGAA. This codes for CASSLNQGNTE. The entire CDR3 sequence reads CASSLNQGNTEAFF.

This clone came up a few times. The DNA ends 3 residues before the CDR3 does, and the rest of the CDR3 is filled in from the germline J gene. This sequence joins TRBV30 and TRBJ2-3, with D tentatively TRBD2 (6 bases). The length of the CDR3 is 14 residues. V shed 1 base and J shed 2 bases, with 10 bases lying between them. Germline CDR1 is GTSNPN and CDR2 is SVGIG (reference sequence). The sequenced CDR3 bases are TGTGCCTGGAGTGCCGGGACTGCCACAGATACG. Protein sequence: CAWSAGTATDT. From start to end, the CDR3 is CAWSAGTATDTQYF.

This clone was seen repeatedly, ten times or more. The CDR3 end is not reached by the read, which stops 3 residues before it; the germline J gene fills it in. The chain joins TRBV14 to TRBJ1-2; tentatively, D is TRBD1 (5 bases). The CDR3 loop spans 14 amino acids. Per the germline V gene, CDR1 is SGHDN and CDR2 is FVKESK. Trimming took 2 bases from V and 2 from J, leaving 9 bases between them. Incomplete CDR3 DNA: TGTGCCAGCAGCCAACTAAAGGGGAACTATGGC. Amino acids: CASSQLKGNYG. The whole CDR3 sequence is CASSQLKGNYGYTF. Drawing the rest from reference TRBV14 and TRBJ1-2, the complete variable domain is EAGVTQFPSHSVIEKGQTVTLRCDPISGHDNLYWYRRVMGKEIKFLLHFVKESKQDESGMPNNRFLAERTGGTYSTLKVQPAELEDSGVYFCASSQLKGNYGYTFGSGTRLTVV.

This clone was detected many times. Sequencing ends 3 residues short of the CDR3 end; the germline J gene provides the rest. The V call is TRBV20-1, the J call TRBJ2-1; TRBD2 aligns across 8 bases. The J segment lost 3 bases and the V segment lost 6 bases, leaving 7 bases of the junction unmatched. The germline V gene encodes CDR1 DFQATT and CDR2 SNEGSKA (reference sequence). The CDR3 covers 14 residues. The CDR3 protein is CSAISGDNYNEQFF. The part of the CDR3 DNA that was read is TGCAGTGCAATTAGCGGGGATAACTACAATGAG.

Ten or more counts support this clone. The read is 3 residues too short to cover the CDR3 end, so that end is filled in from the germline J gene. The chain employs TRBV6-4 and TRBJ2-7; D is possibly TRBD1 (6 bases). Trimming removed 4 bases from V and 4 bases from J, with 17 bases in between. CDR3 length equals 15 residues. Germline CDR1 and CDR2: MRHNA and SNTAGT. The CDR3 region is CASSARQALGYEQYF. The CDR3 DNA, read in part, is TGTGCCAGCAGTGCGAGACAGGCGTTGGGATACGAG.

This clone appeared many times. The missing CDR3 end, 3 residues past where the read stops, is filled in from the germline J gene. The chain joins TRBV6-1 to TRBJ2-1; D call uncertain. The CDR3 extends over 11 amino acids. From germline, CDR1 is MNHNS and CDR2 SASEGT. V was clipped by 3 bases and J by 6 bases, with 3 bases between them. The covered CDR3 bases are TGTGCCAGCAGTGAGCGCAATGAG. It yields the protein CASSERNE. The whole CDR3 reads CASSERNEQFF.

This clone appeared many times. The read halts 3 residues ahead of the CDR3 end, with the missing end drawn from the germline J gene. This chain connects TRBV29-1 to TRBJ2-5; possible D gene TRBD2, 7 bases. V lost 6 bases, J lost 4 bases, and 12 bases lay in between. Germline V gene data show CDR1 as SQVTM and CDR2 as ANQGSEA. The CDR3 has 12 residues. The chain's CDR3 is CSVQGGGETQYF. CDR3 bases read: TGCAGCGTACAGGGCGGGGGAGAGACC.

This clone was seen ten or more times. Sequencing ends 3 residues short of the CDR3 end; the germline J gene provides the rest. The chain has TRBV18 and TRBJ1-1, with a weak D call TRBD1 (6 bases). The CDR3 has 15 residues. V was shortened by 1 base and J by 0 bases, with 9 bases between the two germline ends. Germline CDR1 is KGHSH and CDR2 is LQKENI. This CDR3 is CASSPHKGVNTEAFF. CDR3 bases read: TGTGCCAGCTCACCACACAAGGGGGTGAACACTGAA.